This T cell receptor beta chain was obtained from a study of blood T cell repertoires in COVID-19. Study summary: Donors in the United States, Italy and Spain gave samples during acute or convalescent COVID-19. PBMCs, B-cell-depleted T cells, or T cells were the source of the cDNA or gDNA that made up the material.

Trimming stripped 4 bases from V and 1 base from J, with 16 bases between. CDR3 size: 16 residues. Per the germline V gene, CDR1 is LGHDT and CDR2 is YNNKEL (reference sequence). Original handling: Amplifying reference gene primers gave estimates of nucleated cell counts. This table comes from immunoSEQ multiplex PCR, and its TCRdb copy is limited to in-frame clones, with some not included. That table furnishes V, J and clone size, whereas the DNA furnished D and trimming. The sample includes roughly 97,000 clones, less than 95% seen only once; the top ten take 1.5% to 2%. The receptor was isolated from a man aged 60-69 years with acute or convalescent COVID-19. The chain couples TRBV3-1 (or the pseudogene TRBV3-2) to TRBJ1-1; D remains unclear. Material: peripheral blood. CDR3 bases: TGTGCCAGCAGCCCTACTGGAGGACGGCAGAACACTGAAGCTTTCTTT. Its translation: CASSPTGGRQNTEAFF.